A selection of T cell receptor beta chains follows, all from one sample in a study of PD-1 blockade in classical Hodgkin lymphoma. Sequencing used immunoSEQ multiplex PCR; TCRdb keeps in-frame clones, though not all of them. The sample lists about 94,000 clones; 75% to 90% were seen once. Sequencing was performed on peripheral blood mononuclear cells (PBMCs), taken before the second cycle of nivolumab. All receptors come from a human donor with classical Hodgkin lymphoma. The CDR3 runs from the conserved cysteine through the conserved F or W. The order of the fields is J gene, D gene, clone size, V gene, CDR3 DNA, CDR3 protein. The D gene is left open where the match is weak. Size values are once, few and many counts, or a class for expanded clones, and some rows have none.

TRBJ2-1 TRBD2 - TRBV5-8 TGTGCCAGCAGCTTGACGATTCTAGCGGGGTCCTCCTACAATGAGCAGTTCTTC CASSLTILAGSSYNEQFF
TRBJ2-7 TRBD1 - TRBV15 TGTGCCACCAGCGAGGGGGCCTTCTACGAGCAGTACTTC CATSEGAFYEQYF
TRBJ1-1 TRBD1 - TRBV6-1 TGTGCCAGCAGCGTCTGGGACAGGGAAGCTTTCTTT CASSVWDREAFF
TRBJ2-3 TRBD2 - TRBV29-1 TGCAGCGCCGATAGCGGGAGGGCGACAGATACGCAGTATTTT CSADSGRATDTQYF
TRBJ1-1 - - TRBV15 TGTGCCACCAGCAGTAATAGGCTCGAGGCTGAAGCTTTCTTT CATSSNRLEAEAFF
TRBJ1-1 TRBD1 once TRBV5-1 TGCGCCAGCAGGGAGATGGAGGGACAGGGATGGACTGAAGCTTTCTTT CASREMEGQGWTEAFF
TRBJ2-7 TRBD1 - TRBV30 TGTGCCTGGAGTCCCCCCGGGGGACAGGGGAGGGTTTTCTGGCGGGAGGAGGACGAGCAGTACTTC CAWSPPGGQGRVFWREEDEQYF
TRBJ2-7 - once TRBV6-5 TGTGCCAGCAGTTACACCCCTCTAGAGACGGGCTACGAGCAGTACTTC CASSYTPLETGYEQYF
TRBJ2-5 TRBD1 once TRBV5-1 TGCGCCAGCAGCTTGGTTCCGACAGGGGAGGCTAGCCAAGAGACCCAGTACTTC CASSLVPTGEASQETQYF
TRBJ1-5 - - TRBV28 TGTGCCAGCAGTTTTTTCACAGGGTGGTCCAATCAGCCCCAGCATTTT CASSFFTGWSNQPQHF
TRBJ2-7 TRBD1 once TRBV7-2 TGTGCCAGCAGCCCATCGACAGGGTTTCCCTACGAGCAGTACTTC CASSPSTGFPYEQYF
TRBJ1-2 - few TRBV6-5 TGTGCCAGCAGTTACAGGGGCTATGGCTACACCTTC CASSYRGYGYTF
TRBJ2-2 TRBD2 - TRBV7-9 TGTGCCAGCAGCTTAGCGGGACTACGGTACGGGGAGCTGTTTTTT CASSLAGLRYGELFF
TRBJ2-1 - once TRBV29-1 TGCAGCGTTGGTATCAATGAGCAGTTCTTC CSVGINEQFF
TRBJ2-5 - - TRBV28 TGTGCCAGCAGTTTATGGGTGGGGGTGACCCAAGAGACCCAGTACTTC CASSLWVGVTQETQYF
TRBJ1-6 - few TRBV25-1 TGTGCCGCCACAGGGTCCTATAATTCACCCCTCCACTTT CAATGSYNSPLHF
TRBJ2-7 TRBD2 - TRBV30 TGTGCCTGGAGTCATTCGACTAGCGGATATAGCTCCTACGAGCAGTACTTC CAWSHSTSGYSSYEQYF
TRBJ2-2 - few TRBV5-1 TGCGCCAGCAGTCTGGATGGCGGGGAGCTGTTTTTT CASSLDGGELFF
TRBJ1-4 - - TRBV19 TGTGCCAGTAGTTTTATTGCAACTAATGAAAAACTGTTTTTT CASSFIATNEKLFF
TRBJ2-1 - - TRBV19 TGTGCCAGTACCCTCTATTGGAAGAGCTCCTACAATGAGCAGTTCTTC CASTLYWKSSYNEQFF
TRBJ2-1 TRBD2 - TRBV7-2 TGTGCCAGCAGCTTAGCGGGAGGATGGGGGGGAAGTTCCTACAATGAGCAGTTCTTC CASSLAGGWGGSSYNEQFF
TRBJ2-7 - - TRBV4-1 TGCGCCAGCAGCCAAGCCGGGACACCCTACGAGCAGTACTTC CASSQAGTPYEQYF
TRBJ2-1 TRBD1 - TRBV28 TGTGCCAGCAGGTGGACAGGACACTACAATGAGCAGTTCTTC CASRWTGHYNEQFF
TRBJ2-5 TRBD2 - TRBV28 TGTGCCAGCAGTTTGAGCCCAGCGGGGGCCTACTTC CASSLSPAGAYF
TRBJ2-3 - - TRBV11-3 TGTGCCAGCAGCCGAACTTTAGCGGCCACAGATACGCAGTATTTT CASSRTLAATDTQYF
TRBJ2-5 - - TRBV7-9 TGTGCCAGCAGCCCCGGACAGAGTCGGTACCAAGAGACCCAGTACTTC CASSPGQSRYQETQYF
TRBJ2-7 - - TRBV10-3 TGTGCCATCAGTGAGGGCAAGCCCTACGAGCAGTACTTC CAISEGKPYEQYF
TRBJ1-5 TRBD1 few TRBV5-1 TGCGCCAGCAGCTTGGAGGGGACAGGTACCAAGCATTTT CASSLEGTGTKHF
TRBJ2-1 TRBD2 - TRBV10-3 TGTGCCATCAGTCTGTCGGCGGGAGGCCTTGAGCAGTTCTTC CAISLSAGGLEQFF
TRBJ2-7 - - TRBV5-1 TGCGCCAGCAGCTTGATTCCAGTCTCCTACGAGCAGTACTTC CASSLIPVSYEQYF
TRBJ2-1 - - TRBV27 TGTGCCAGCAGTTTACAGCTAGCAGCCCCCGAGCAGTTCTTC CASSLQLAAPEQFF
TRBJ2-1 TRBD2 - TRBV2 TGTGCCAGCAGTTTACTAGCGGCATACAATGAGCAGTTCTTC CASSLLAAYNEQFF
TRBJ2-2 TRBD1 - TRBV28 TGTGCCAGCAGTACCTGGACAGGGCGCAATCCCGGGGAGCTGTTTTTT CASSTWTGRNPGELFF
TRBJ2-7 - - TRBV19 TGTGCCAGTAGTTATCAGGGGACGGTTGAGCAGTACTTC CASSYQGTVEQYF
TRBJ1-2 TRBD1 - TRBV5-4 TGTGCCAGCAGCCGGACAGGGGACGGCTACACCTTC CASSRTGDGYTF
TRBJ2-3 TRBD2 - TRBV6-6 TGTGCCAGCAGCCAGGGACTAGCGGGTGCAGATACGCAGTATTTT CASSQGLAGADTQYF
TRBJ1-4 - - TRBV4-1 TGCGCCAGCAGCCAAGAGCTAGCTGAAAAACTGTTTTTT CASSQELAEKLFF
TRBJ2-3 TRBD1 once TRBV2 TGTGCCAGCAGTGAGGGGACAGGGAGCACAGATACGCAGTATTTT CASSEGTGSTDTQYF
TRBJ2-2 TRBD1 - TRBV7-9 TGTGCCACCAACGCAGGGGGCGTTAGCGGGGAGCTGTTTTTT CATNAGGVSGELFF
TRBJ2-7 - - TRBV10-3 TGTGCCATCAGTGAGTGGGACTACGAGCAGTACTTC CAISEWDYEQYF
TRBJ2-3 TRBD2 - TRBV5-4 TGTGCCAGCAGCGGGGGACTAGCGGGAGGGCCGAGTACAGATACGCAGTATTTT CASSGGLAGGPSTDTQYF
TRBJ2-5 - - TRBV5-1 TGCGCCAGCAGCTTGTCGGGAGCAGGGGGACAAGAGACCCAGTACTTC CASSLSGAGGQETQYF
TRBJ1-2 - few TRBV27 TGTGCCAGCAGGGGGTTTGGCTATGGCTACACCTTC CASRGFGYGYTF
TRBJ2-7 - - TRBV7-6 TGTGCCAGCAGCCCAGGTGACTCCTACGAGCAGTACTTC CASSPGDSYEQYF
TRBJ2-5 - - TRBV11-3 TGTGCCAGCAGCTTAGTAGGGGAGGCCCCTCTTAACTTC CASSLVGEAPLNF
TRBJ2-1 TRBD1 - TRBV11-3 TGTGCCAGCAGCTCCAAGGACAGGGCCAATGAGCAGTTCTTC CASSSKDRANEQFF
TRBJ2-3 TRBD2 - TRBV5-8 TGTGCCAGCAGCCTCGGACTAGCGGGGGCTGGGGATACGCAGTATTTT CASSLGLAGAGDTQYF
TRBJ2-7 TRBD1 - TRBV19 TGTGCCAGTAGTCCCTCCCGGGACAGGGTTAGGTACGAGCAGTACTTC CASSPSRDRVRYEQYF
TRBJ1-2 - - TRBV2 TGTGCCAGCAGTCGACAGGAATTGGGAGGCTACACCTTC CASSRQELGGYTF
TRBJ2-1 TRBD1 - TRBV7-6 TGTGCCAGCAGCTTAAGACAGGGTTTCTCCTACAATGAGCAGTTCTTC CASSLRQGFSYNEQFF
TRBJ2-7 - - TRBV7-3 TGTGCCAGCAGCTTACAAGGGGGAGAGAGGCCTGAGCAGTACTTC CASSLQGGERPEQYF
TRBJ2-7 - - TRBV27 TGTGCCAGCAGTTTACAAGGTGCCTACGAGCAGTACTTC CASSLQGAYEQYF
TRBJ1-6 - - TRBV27 TGTGCCAGCAGTCAACAGCAGAATTCACCCCTCCACTTT CASSQQQNSPLHF
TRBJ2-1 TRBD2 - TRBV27 TGTGCCAGCAGTTTCGCGGGAGGGTGGAACAATGAGCAGTTCTTC CASSFAGGWNNEQFF
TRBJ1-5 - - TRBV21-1 TGTGCCAGCAGCAAGTTGGGGCAGCCCCAGCATTTT CASSKLGQPQHF
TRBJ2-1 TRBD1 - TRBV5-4 TGTGCCAGCACCGCCAAAGCGGGGACAGGGCTCTACAATGAGCAGTTCTTC CASTAKAGTGLYNEQFF
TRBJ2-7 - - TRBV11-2 TGTGCCAGCAGCTTAAGGGCCCTATACGAGCAGTACTTC CASSLRALYEQYF